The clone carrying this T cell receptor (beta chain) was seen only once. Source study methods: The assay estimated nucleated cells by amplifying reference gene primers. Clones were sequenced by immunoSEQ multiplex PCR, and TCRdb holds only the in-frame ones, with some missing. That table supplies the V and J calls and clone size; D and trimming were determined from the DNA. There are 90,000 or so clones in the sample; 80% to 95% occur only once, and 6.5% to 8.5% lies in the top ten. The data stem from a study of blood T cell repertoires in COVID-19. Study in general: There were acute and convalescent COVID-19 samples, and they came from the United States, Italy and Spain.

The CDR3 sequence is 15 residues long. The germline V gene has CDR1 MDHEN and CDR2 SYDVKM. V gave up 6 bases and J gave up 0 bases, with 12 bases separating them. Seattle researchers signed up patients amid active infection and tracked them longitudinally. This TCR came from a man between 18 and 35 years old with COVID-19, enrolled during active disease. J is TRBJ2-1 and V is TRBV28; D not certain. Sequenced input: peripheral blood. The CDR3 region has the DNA TGTGCCAGCAGGCATCGGGTTGGCTCCTACAATGAGCAGTTCTTC. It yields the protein CASRHRVGSYNEQFF. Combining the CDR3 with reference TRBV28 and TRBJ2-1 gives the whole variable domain DVKVTQSSRYLVKRTGEKVFLECVQDMDHENMFWYRQDPGLGLRLIYFSYDVKMKEKGDIPEGYSVSREKKERFSLILESASTNQTSMYLCASRHRVGSYNEQFFGPGTRLTVL.